Listed below are T cell receptor beta chains from one sample, sequenced in a study of blood T cells in healthy people across ages. TCRdb processed the 5' RACE reads anew with MiXCR; each CDR3 protein has one entry. Here the sample spans roughly 1.6 million distinct CDR3 sequences, about 35% being singletons. Sequencing was done on a sample of blood. The receptor source for this set is a woman aged 30 to 39 in good health. Both conserved end residues are part of each CDR3. A D gene is named only where the DNA matches it firmly.

-	TRBV5-1	TRBJ1-4	CASSLSGLREKLFF
TRBD1	TRBV20-1	TRBJ2-7	CSPTGVNYEQYF
-	TRBV13	TRBJ2-1	CASSLGGALPNEQFF
-	TRBV21-1	TRBJ2-3	CASSNKLAGDVTDTQYF
-	TRBV19	TRBJ2-2	CASREGAGELFF
-	TRBV6-1	TRBJ1-2	CASWTADYGYTF
-	TRBV6-6	TRBJ2-5	CASSYMTAREETQYF
-	TRBV29-1	TRBJ1-1	CSVDSGGGLRTEAFF
TRBD2	TRBV3-1	TRBJ2-7	CASSHDGGARSYEQYF
-	TRBV20-1	TRBJ1-1	CSAKDGYTEAFF
TRBD2	TRBV15	TRBJ2-3	CATSLGSGDERQYF
-	TRBV20-1	TRBJ2-7	CSASGLSSYEQYF
TRBD2	TRBV7-9	TRBJ2-3	CASSPLPGEGPPTDTQYF
-	TRBV18	TRBJ1-6	CASSPTYALNNSPLHF
TRBD2	TRBV5-4	TRBJ2-1	CASSLATSGGNEQFF
TRBD2	TRBV20-1	TRBJ2-3	CSARPRSGLAVSTDTQYF
-	TRBV28	TRBJ2-1	CASRPDRAGETQFF
-	TRBV5-1	TRBJ2-7	CASSFAGELYEQYF
TRBD2	TRBV5-1	TRBJ2-1	CASSSISGRTHNEQFF
TRBD2	TRBV12-3/TRBV12-4	TRBJ2-1	CASSLRASGSIGNNEQFF